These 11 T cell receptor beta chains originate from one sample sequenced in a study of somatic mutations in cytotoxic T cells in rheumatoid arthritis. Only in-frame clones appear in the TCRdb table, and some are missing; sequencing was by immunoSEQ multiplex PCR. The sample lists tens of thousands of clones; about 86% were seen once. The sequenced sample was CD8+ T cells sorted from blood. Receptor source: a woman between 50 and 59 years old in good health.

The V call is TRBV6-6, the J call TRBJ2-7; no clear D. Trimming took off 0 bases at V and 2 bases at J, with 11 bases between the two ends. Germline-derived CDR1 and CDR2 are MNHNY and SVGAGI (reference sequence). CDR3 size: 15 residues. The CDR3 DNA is TGTGCCAGCAGTTACTCTGCTAGTGGAACCTACGAGCAGTACGTC. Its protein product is CASSYSASGTYEQYV.

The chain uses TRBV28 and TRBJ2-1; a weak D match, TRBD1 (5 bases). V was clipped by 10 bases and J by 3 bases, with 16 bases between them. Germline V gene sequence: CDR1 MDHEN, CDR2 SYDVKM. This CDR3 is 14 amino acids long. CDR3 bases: TGTGCCACCTCGACGGACACGATCTACAATGAGCAGTTCTTC. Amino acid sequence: CATSTDTIYNEQFF. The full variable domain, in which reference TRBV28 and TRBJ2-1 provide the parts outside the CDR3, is DVKVTQSSRYLVKRTGEKVFLECVQDMDHENMFWYRQDPGLGLRLIYFSYDVKMKEKGDIPEGYSVSREKKERFSLILESASTNQTSMYLCATSTDTIYNEQFFGPGTRLTVL.

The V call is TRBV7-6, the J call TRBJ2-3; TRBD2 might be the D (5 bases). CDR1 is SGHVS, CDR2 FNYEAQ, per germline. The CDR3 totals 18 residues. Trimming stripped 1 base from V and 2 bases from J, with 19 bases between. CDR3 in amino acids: CASSLVLTLGRDTDTQYF. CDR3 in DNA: TGTGCCAGCAGCTTAGTTTTAACTCTCGGTCGGGACACAGATACGCAGTATTTT.

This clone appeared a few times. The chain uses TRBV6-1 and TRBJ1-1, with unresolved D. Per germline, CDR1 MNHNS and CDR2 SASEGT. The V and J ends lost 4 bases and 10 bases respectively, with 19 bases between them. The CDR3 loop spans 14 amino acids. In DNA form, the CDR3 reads TGTGCCAGCAGTGCTTCCGGCAGCCTCGTAGGAGCTTTCTTT. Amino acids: CASSASGSLVGAFF.

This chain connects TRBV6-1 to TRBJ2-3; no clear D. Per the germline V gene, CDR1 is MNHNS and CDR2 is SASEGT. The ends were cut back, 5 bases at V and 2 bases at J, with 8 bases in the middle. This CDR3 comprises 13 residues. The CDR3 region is CASSPGPTDTQYF. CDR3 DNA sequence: TGTGCCAGCAGTCCCGGGCCCACAGATACGCAGTATTTT.

This chain's CDR3 is CAGRGTGGYGYTF. Here the CDR3 DNA reads TGTGCCGGAAGGGGTACAGGGGGCTATGGCTACACCTTC. The chain has TRBV19 and TRBJ1-2; TRBD1 matches at 8 bases. There are 13 residues in the CDR3. J lost 4 bases, V lost 11 bases, and 9 bases had no gene match. Germline values: CDR1 LNHDA, CDR2 SQIVND (reference sequence).

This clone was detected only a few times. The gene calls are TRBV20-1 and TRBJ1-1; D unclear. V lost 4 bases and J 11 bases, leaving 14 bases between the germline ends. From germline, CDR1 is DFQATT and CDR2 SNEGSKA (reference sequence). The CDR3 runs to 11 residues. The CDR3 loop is CSATGDTLAFF. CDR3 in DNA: TGCAGTGCTACAGGTGACACGTTGGCTTTCTTT.

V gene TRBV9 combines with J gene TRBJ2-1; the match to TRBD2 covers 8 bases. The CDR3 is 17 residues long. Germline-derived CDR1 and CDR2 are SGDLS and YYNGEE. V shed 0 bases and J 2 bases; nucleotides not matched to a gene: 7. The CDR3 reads CASSVGQRGTTYNEQFF. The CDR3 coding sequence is TGTGCCAGCAGCGTAGGCCAGCGGGGGACCACCTACAATGAGCAGTTCTTC.

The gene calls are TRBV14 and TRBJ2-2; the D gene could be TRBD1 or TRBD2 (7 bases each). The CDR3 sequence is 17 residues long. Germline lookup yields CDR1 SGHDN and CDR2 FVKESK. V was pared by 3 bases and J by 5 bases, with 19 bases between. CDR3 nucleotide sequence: TGTGCCAGCAGCCATGGGGAGGGGGCGCGGCTGACCGGGGAGCTGTTTTTT. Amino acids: CASSHGEGARLTGELFF. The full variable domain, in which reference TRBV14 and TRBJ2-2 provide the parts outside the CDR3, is EAGVTQFPSHSVIEKGQTVTLRCDPISGHDNLYWYRRVMGKEIKFLLHFVKESKQDESGMPNNRFLAERTGGTYSTLKVQPAELEDSGVYFCASSHGEGARLTGELFFGEGSRLTVL.

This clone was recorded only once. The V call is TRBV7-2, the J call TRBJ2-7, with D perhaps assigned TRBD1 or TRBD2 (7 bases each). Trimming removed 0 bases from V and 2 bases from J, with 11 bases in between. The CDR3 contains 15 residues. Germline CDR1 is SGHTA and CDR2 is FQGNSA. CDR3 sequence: CASSLAQGGPYEQYF. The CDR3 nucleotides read TGTGCCAGCAGCTTAGCGCAGGGGGGGCCCTACGAGCAGTACTTC.

The CDR3: CATSLSTTYGYTF. The CDR3 DNA reads TGTGCCACCAGCCTGTCCACGACCTATGGCTACACCTTC. V usage is TRBV15 and J usage is TRBJ1-2; D ambiguous. Trimming shortened V by 5 bases and J by 4 bases, and 11 bases separated the two germline ends. CDR1 and CDR2 (germline): LNHNV, YYDKDF (reference sequence). The CDR3 has 13 residues.